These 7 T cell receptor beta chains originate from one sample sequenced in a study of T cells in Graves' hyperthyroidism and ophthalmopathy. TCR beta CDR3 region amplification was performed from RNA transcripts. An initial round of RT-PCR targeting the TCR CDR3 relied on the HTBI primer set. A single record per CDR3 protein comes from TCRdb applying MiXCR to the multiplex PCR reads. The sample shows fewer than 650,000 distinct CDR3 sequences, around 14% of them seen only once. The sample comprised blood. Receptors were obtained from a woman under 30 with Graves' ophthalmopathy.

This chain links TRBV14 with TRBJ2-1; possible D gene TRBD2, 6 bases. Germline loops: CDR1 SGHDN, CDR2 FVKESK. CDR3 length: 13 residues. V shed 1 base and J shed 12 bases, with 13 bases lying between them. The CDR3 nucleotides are TGTGCCAGCAGCCAAGGGGGACTTTTTGTGCAGTTCTTC. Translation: CASSQGGLFVQFF.

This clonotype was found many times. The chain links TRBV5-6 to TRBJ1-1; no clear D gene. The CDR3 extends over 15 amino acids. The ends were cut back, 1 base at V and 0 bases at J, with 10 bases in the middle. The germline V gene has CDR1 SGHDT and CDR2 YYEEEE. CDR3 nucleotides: TGTGCCAGCAGCTTGTGGGTGGCGCTGAACACTGAAGCTTTCTTT. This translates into CASSLWVALNTEAFF.

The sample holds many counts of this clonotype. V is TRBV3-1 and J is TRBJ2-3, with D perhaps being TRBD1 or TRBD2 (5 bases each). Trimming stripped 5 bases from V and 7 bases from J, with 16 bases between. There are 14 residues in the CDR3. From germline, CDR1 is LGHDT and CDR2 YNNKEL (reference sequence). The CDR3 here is CASSWGVKGNTQYF. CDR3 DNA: TGTGCCAGCAGCTGGGGAGTAAAGGGGAATACGCAGTATTTT.

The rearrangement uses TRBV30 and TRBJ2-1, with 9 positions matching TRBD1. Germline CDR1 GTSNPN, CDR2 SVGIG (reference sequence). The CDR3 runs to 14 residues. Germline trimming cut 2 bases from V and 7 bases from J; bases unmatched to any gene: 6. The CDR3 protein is CAWSSGQGWNEQFF. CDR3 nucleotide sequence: TGTGCCTGGAGTAGTGGACAGGGGTGGAATGAGCAGTTCTTC. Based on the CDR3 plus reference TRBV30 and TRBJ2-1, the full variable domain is SQTIHQWPATLVQPVGSPLSLECTVEGTSNPNLYWYRQAAGRGLQLLFYSVGIGQISSEVPQNLSASRPQDRQFILSSKKLLLSDSGFYLCAWSSGQGWNEQFFGPGTRLTVL.

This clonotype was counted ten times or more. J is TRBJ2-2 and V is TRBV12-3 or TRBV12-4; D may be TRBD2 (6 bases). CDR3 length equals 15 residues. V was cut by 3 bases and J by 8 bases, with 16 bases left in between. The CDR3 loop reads CASSFSGSPFGELFF. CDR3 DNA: TGTGCCAGCAGTTTTTCCGGGAGCCCCTTTGGGGAGCTGTTTTTT.

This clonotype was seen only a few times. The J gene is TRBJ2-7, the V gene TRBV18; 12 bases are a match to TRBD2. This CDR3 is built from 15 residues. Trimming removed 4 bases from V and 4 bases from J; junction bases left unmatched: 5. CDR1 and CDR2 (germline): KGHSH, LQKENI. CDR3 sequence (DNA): TGTGCCAGCTCACGGAGGACTAGCGGGATATACGAGCAGTACTTC. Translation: CASSRRTSGIYEQYF.

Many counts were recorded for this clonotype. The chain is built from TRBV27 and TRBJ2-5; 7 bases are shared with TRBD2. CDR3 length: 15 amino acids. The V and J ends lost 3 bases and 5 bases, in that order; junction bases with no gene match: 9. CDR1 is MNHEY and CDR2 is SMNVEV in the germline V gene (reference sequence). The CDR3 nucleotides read TGTGCCAGCAGTTTTAGTACTAGCGTTCGGGAGACCCAGTACTTC. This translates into CASSFSTSVRETQYF.